These T cell receptor beta chains were read from a single sample in a study of T-cell reconstitution after alpha-beta-depleted transplantation in children. TCRdb processed the PCR reads anew with MiXCR; each CDR3 protein has one entry. The sample contains 200,000 or so distinct CDR3 sequences, 6.3% of which appear only once. The sample consisted of PBMCs, taken before TCRalphabeta/CD19-depleted stem cell transplant. The receptor source for this set is a girl under three years old with combined immunodeficiency, due to receive a stem cell transplant. The CDR3 runs from the conserved cysteine through the conserved F or W. The order of the fields is V gene, clone size, D gene, J gene, CDR3 DNA, CDR3 protein. A D gene is named only where the DNA matches it firmly. Rows may omit the clone size; those that give it use once, few, many or a size class.

TRBV6-5	many	TRBD1	TRBJ2-7	TGTGCCAGCTCCGATCGGGACAGGAGTGGCGAGCAGTACTTC	CASSDRDRSGEQYF
TRBV12-3/TRBV12-4	many	TRBD1	TRBJ2-7	TGTGCCAGCGGGACAGGGACCTACGAGCAGTACTTC	CASGTGTYEQYF
TRBV12-3/TRBV12-4	many	.	TRBJ2-3	TGTCCTAGGAGTACGCAGTATTTT	CPRSTQYF
TRBV28	many	TRBD2	TRBJ2-1	TGTGCCAGCAGTCTCTGGACTAGCTACAATGAGCAGTTCTTC	CASSLWTSYNEQFF
TRBV20-1	many	TRBD2	TRBJ2-3	TGCAGTGCTAGAGATATCACTAGCGGGAGTTCAGATACGCAGTATTTT	CSARDITSGSSDTQYF
TRBV11-2	few	.	TRBJ2-7	TGTGCCAGCAGCCCGAGAAGGAGTCCCTACGAGCAGTACTTC	CASSPRRSPYEQYF
TRBV10-3	many	.	TRBJ2-3	TGTGCCATCAGGAACACCCCCGCAGATACGCAGTATTTT	CAIRNTPADTQYF
TRBV25-1	many	TRBD1	TRBJ2-5	TGTGCCAGCAGTGAATCCCACAGGGGATGGGAGACCCAGTACTTC	CASSESHRGWETQYF
TRBV12-3/TRBV12-4	many	TRBD2	TRBJ2-3	TGTGCCAGCAACTCGTTGACTAGCGGGGGAGACACAGATACGCAGTATTTT	CASNSLTSGGDTDTQYF
TRBV6-2/TRBV6-3	many	.	TRBJ2-4	TGTGCCAGCAGTTACTCTTCGTGGACAGCTTCCAAAAACATTCAGTACTTC	CASSYSSWTASKNIQYF
TRBV29-1	.	TRBD2	TRBJ2-5	TGCAGCGTTAGGCTAGCGGGAAGGGAGACCCAGTACTTC	CSVRLAGRETQYF
TRBV12-3/TRBV12-4	many	.	TRBJ2-1	TGTGCCAGCAGTCAGGACAGCACCTACAATGAGCAGTTCTTC	CASSQDSTYNEQFF
TRBV5-6	many	.	TRBJ2-7	TGTGCCAGCAGCATTGGACAGTCCTACGAGCAGTACTTC	CASSIGQSYEQYF
TRBV27	many	.	TRBJ2-6	TGTGCCAGCAGTAGATCTCACTCTGGGGCCAACGTCCTGACTTTC	CASSRSHSGANVLTF
TRBV10-3	many	.	TRBJ1-5	TGTGCCATCAGTGAGACGGGGTCCCGATTTACCAATCAGCCCCAGCATTTT	CAISETGSRFTNQPQHF
TRBV21-1	many	.	TRBJ2-6	TGTGCCAGCAGCAAAAGGCCGGGGGTCGCTACGGCCAACGTCCTGACTTTC	CASSKRPGVATANVLTF
TRBV20-1	many	.	TRBJ2-5	TGCAGTGCTTTCCAGGGTTGGGTCCAAGAGACCCAGTACTTC	CSAFQGWVQETQYF
TRBV29-1	many	TRBD2	TRBJ2-1	TGCAGCGTATGGTTCCCAAGCGGGAGTAATGAGCAGTTCTTC	CSVWFPSGSNEQFF
TRBV12-3/TRBV12-4	many	TRBD1	TRBJ2-7	TGTGCCAGCTCCAAGTCCTACAGGGGGAACGAGCAGTACTTC	CASSKSYRGNEQYF
TRBV7-2	few	.	TRBJ1-5	TGTGCCAGCAGCTTATGGGGGGGTCCCCAGCATTTT	CASSLWGGPQHF
TRBV15	many	TRBD2	TRBJ2-5	TGTGCCACCAGCAGAGGACGTGGGGCGGGAGGACCCCAAGAGACCCAGTACTTC	CATSRGRGAGGPQETQYF
TRBV29-1	many	.	TRBJ2-1	TGCAGCGTTGAACTCTCGGGAGCGTCCAACAATGAGCAGTTCTTC	CSVELSGASNNEQFF
TRBV4-3	many	TRBD2	TRBJ2-3	TGCGCCAGCAGCCAAGATCCGTTACTAGCGGGGGGGACAGATACGCAGTATTTT	CASSQDPLLAGGTDTQYF
TRBV7-9	many	.	TRBJ1-4	TGTGCCAGCAGCTTACCCGGGTTTACCGATGAAAAACTGTTTTTT	CASSLPGFTDEKLFF
TRBV5-1	many	TRBD1	TRBJ2-7	TGCGCCAGCAGCCCTGGACAGGTTTACGAGCAGTACTTC	CASSPGQVYEQYF
TRBV7-9	many	.	TRBJ2-3	TGTGCCAGCAGCTTAAAAATCCGGGCCCTCACAGATACGCAGTATTTT	CASSLKIRALTDTQYF